The 25 T cell receptor beta chains given below trace back to one sample, sequenced in a study of cytomegalovirus exposure and HLA in healthy donors. Primers: 60 Vbeta forward and 13 Jbeta reverse. Sequenced by immunoSEQ multiplex PCR; TCRdb stores in-frame clones only, minus some. The sample yields approximately 190,000 clones, around four fifths seen once. Sequencing input: PBMCs. Receptors originate from a woman aged 45-65 years in good health and CMV-seropositive.

This clone was found once. This chain connects TRBV5-4 to TRBJ1-4; D possibly corresponds to TRBD1 (5 bases). The germline V and J ends were trimmed by 5 bases and 5 bases, with 13 bases remaining between them. Germline V gives CDR1 SGHNT, CDR2 YYREEE (reference sequence). The length of the CDR3 is 14 residues. The CDR3 here is CASRGQGTNEKLFF. The CDR3 DNA reads TGTGCCAGCAGGGGGCAGGGAACCAATGAAAAACTGTTTTTT.

This clone appeared once. The chain recombines TRBV30 with TRBJ2-5; D ambiguous. CDR1 and CDR2 (germline): GTSNPN, SVGIG (reference sequence). CDR3 length equals 15 residues. Trimming took off 0 bases at V and 3 bases at J, with 14 bases between the two ends. The CDR3 region is CAWSVTGIVEETQYF. DNA for the CDR3: TGTGCCTGGAGTGTCACGGGTATAGTCGAAGAGACCCAGTACTTC.

J is TRBJ2-7 and V is TRBV27; the match to TRBD1 covers 8 bases. CDR3 size: 14 residues. V lost 6 bases to trimming and J lost 4 bases; unmatched junction nucleotides: 8. Germline CDR1 is MNHEY and CDR2 is SMNVEV (reference sequence). CDR3 DNA: TGTGCCAGCAGCCGACAGGGGAGGTCGTACGAGCAGTACTTC. As protein: CASSRQGRSYEQYF.

The chain joins TRBV6-5 to TRBJ2-3, with D possibly TRBD2 on 7 matching bases. This CDR3 spans 15 amino acids. Germline V gene lookup returns CDR1 MNHEY and CDR2 SVGAGI. V was shortened by 8 bases and J by 6 bases, with 21 bases between the two germline ends. CDR3 DNA sequence: TGTGCCAGCGCCTGGGGGGGGCACCCTCCGGATACGCAGTATTTT. Translating gives CASAWGGHPPDTQYF.

This clone showed up just once. The chain joins TRBV10-3 to TRBJ2-7, with 10 positions matching TRBD1. The CDR3 consists of 14 residues. Germline CDR1 is ENHRY and CDR2 is SYGVKD. V lost 9 bases and J lost 2; bases outside the gene matches: 7. For the CDR3, the DNA is TGTGCCATAGGACAGGGGGTGGGCACCTACGAGCAGTACTTC. Translated, it gives CAIGQGVGTYEQYF.

This chain links TRBV21-1 with TRBJ1-2; the table calls TRBD1, which could not be checked here. TRBV21-1 represents a pseudogene. The CDR3 is 12 residues long. The CDR3 nucleotides are TGTGCCAGCAGACATATTAACTATGGCTACACCTTC. Its translation is CASRHINYGYTF.

This clone occurred once. The DNA of the CDR3 is TGTGCCAGCAGCTTAGGTCTGGGGGCGAACTATGGCTACACCTTC. This sequence encodes CASSLGLGANYGYTF. This sequence joins TRBV13 and TRBJ1-2; a possible D gene is TRBD1 (6 bases). Germline V gene sequence: CDR1 PRHDT, CDR2 FYEKMQ (reference sequence). The V gene lost 0 bases and the J gene lost 2 bases, with 10 bases spanning the gap. This CDR3 is 15 amino acids long.

This clone was detected a few times. The chain has TRBV28 and TRBJ1-4; D ambiguous. In germline, CDR1 is MDHEN, CDR2 SYDVKM. This CDR3 spans 14 amino acids. Between the trimmed V and J ends, which lost 7 bases and 6 bases, there was a span of 15 bases. The chain's CDR3 is CASTPGRIDEKLFF. The CDR3 DNA follows: TGTGCCAGCACCCCTGGGAGAATCGATGAAAAACTGTTTTTT. Using reference TRBV28 and TRBJ1-4 for the parts outside the CDR3, the full variable domain is DVKVTQSSRYLVKRTGEKVFLECVQDMDHENMFWYRQDPGLGLRLIYFSYDVKMKEKGDIPEGYSVSREKKERFSLILESASTNQTSMYLCASTPGRIDEKLFFGSGTQLSVL.

The rearrangement joins TRBV10-3 to TRBJ2-1; 8 nucleotides align to TRBD2. The V and J ends lost 6 bases and 7 bases, in that order; junction bases with no gene match: 23. Germline values: CDR1 ENHRY, CDR2 SYGVKD. The CDR3 consists of 19 residues. The CDR3 is CAISKDPGAVRGGVNEQFF. The CDR3 bases are TGTGCCATCAGCAAAGATCCAGGGGCTGTTCGGGGGGGAGTAAATGAGCAGTTCTTC.

The chain uses TRBV5-1 and TRBJ2-7, with D perhaps matching TRBD2 (5 bases). Germline lookup yields CDR1 SGHRS and CDR2 YFSETQ. The CDR3 has 14 amino acids. The V and J ends lost 4 bases and 0 bases respectively, with 11 bases between them. CDR3 loop: CASSPRGNSYEQYF. The CDR3 nucleotides are TGCGCCAGCAGCCCCCGGGGAAACTCCTACGAGCAGTACTTC.

In nucleotides, the CDR3 is TGTGCCAGCATATCAGGACTAGCGAATAGGGATACGCAGTATTTT. Encoded protein: CASISGLANRDTQYF. The J gene is TRBJ2-3, the V gene TRBV2, with 9 positions matching TRBD2. CDR3 length: 15 amino acids. V lost 7 bases, J lost 6 bases, and 11 bases stayed unmatched. The germline gives CDR1 SNHLY, CDR2 FYNNEI.

This clone has just a few counts. The rearrangement joins TRBV18 to TRBJ2-1, with D tentatively TRBD2 (5 bases). This CDR3 is 13 amino acids long. Looked up from germline, CDR1 is KGHSH and CDR2 is LQKENI. The V end was cut by 5 bases, the J end by 8 bases, with 13 bases between. CDR3 in amino acids: CASSWVGGDEQFF. The CDR3 DNA is TGTGCCAGCTCATGGGTAGGAGGTGATGAGCAGTTCTTC.

This clone has just one count. The chain combines TRBV7-6 with TRBJ2-5; the D is unclear. The CDR3 is 14 amino acids. The germline CDR1 and CDR2 sequences are SGHVS and FNYEAQ. Trimming stripped 1 base from V and 5 bases from J, with 11 bases between. DNA of the CDR3: TGTGCCAGCAGCTTAGAAGCGACGGCCGAGACCCAGTACTTC. It is translated as CASSLEATAETQYF.

This rearrangement joins TRBV19 to TRBJ1-3; D uncertain. The germline V gene has CDR1 LNHDA and CDR2 SQIVND (reference sequence). V lost 5 bases and J lost 0, with 11 bases in between. CDR3 size: 15 residues. CDR3 sequence: CASSPGLFSGNTIYF. Written as DNA, the CDR3 is TGTGCCAGTAGTCCCGGTTTGTTCTCTGGAAACACCATATATTTT.

A single count supports this clone. V usage is TRBV27 and J usage is TRBJ2-7; 10 bases agree with TRBD1. V lost 8 bases and J lost 4; bases outside the gene matches: 11. The CDR3 runs 15 residues. Germline-derived CDR1 and CDR2 are MNHEY and SMNVEV (reference sequence). Here the CDR3 reads CASCPRGTGDYEQYF. The CDR3 DNA reads TGTGCCAGCTGTCCTCGGGGGACAGGGGATTACGAGCAGTACTTC.

CDR3 bases: TGTGCCAGCACCAAAGGGGGATCTGGGGCCAACGTCCTGACTTTC. Translated: CASTKGGSGANVLTF. V and J are TRBV6-6 and TRBJ2-6; TRBD1 might be the D (6 bases). The CDR3 contains 15 residues. V lost 7 bases and J lost 1, with 11 bases in between. Germline values: CDR1 MNHNY, CDR2 SVGAGI (reference sequence).

V and J are TRBV28 and TRBJ2-7; D perhaps matches TRBD1 (5 bases). The CDR3 has 13 amino acids. Per the germline V gene, CDR1 is MDHEN and CDR2 is SYDVKM. V lost 11 bases, J lost 2 bases, and 16 bases lay in between. Here the CDR3 reads CAALGAAPYEQYF. The CDR3, as DNA: TGTGCCGCCCTAGGGGCGGCCCCCTACGAGCAGTACTTC.

The rearrangement links TRBV7-9 to TRBJ2-7, with 7 positions matching TRBD1. V lost 4 bases to trimming and J lost 0 bases; unmatched junction nucleotides: 6. The CDR3 has 15 residues. The V gene's germline CDR1 is SEHNR and CDR2 FQNEAQ (reference sequence). Here the CDR3 reads CASSSAGTDSYEQYF. The CDR3 region has the DNA TGTGCCAGCAGCTCCGCCGGGACAGACTCCTACGAGCAGTACTTC.

The chain has TRBV15 and TRBJ2-3; 13 bases agree with TRBD2. Germline V gives CDR1 LNHNV, CDR2 YYDKDF (reference sequence). The V and J ends lost 5 bases and 2 bases, in that order; junction bases with no gene match: 4. The CDR3 contains 16 residues. The CDR3 sequence is CATSPGTSGATDTQYF. The CDR3 bases are TGTGCCACCAGCCCAGGGACTAGCGGGGCCACAGATACGCAGTATTTT.

In its sample, this clone was seen a few times. The chain has TRBV10-3 and TRBJ2-1, with 8 positions matching TRBD1. The CDR3 totals 11 residues. CDR1 and CDR2 from the germline V gene are ENHRY and SYGVKD. V was pared by 7 bases and J by 9 bases, with 2 bases of the junction left unmatched. CDR3 DNA sequence: TGTGCCATCAAAGGACAGGGTGAGCAGTTCTTC. It yields the protein CAIKGQGEQFF.

J is TRBJ2-5 and V is TRBV18; 9 bases agree with TRBD1. CDR1 is KGHSH and CDR2 is LQKENI in the germline V gene. With 3 bases clipped from V and 2 bases from J, the junction kept 7 bases outside the gene matches. The CDR3 spans 16 residues. The CDR3 reads CASSPWDRAGQETQYF. For the CDR3, the DNA is TGTGCCAGCTCACCCTGGGACAGGGCAGGTCAAGAGACCCAGTACTTC. Full variable domain (outside the CDR3, taken from reference TRBV18 and TRBJ2-5): NAGVMQNPRHLVRRRGQEARLRCSPMKGHSHVYWYRQLPEEGLKFMVYLQKENIIDESGMPKERFSAEFPKEGPSILRIQQVVRGDSAAYFCASSPWDRAGQETQYFGPGTRLLVL.

The chain carries TRBV11-2 and TRBJ2-1; D possibly corresponds to TRBD2 (6 bases). The germline CDR1 and CDR2 sequences are SGHAT and FQNNGV. V was trimmed by 7 bases and J by 8 bases, leaving 21 bases between them. The CDR3 totals 15 residues. The CDR3, as DNA: TGTGCCAGCATCCGGAGGGGAGGACCAACCGATGAGCAGTTCTTC. Protein product: CASIRRGGPTDEQFF.

The genes are TRBV4-3 and TRBJ1-2; 10 nucleotides align to TRBD1. Trimming cost V 4 bases and J 7 bases; bases outside gene matches: 6. The CDR3 runs 14 residues. Looked up from germline, CDR1 is LGHNA and CDR2 is YSLEER. This CDR3 reads CASSPSTGGGGYTF. The CDR3 nucleotides are TGCGCCAGCAGCCCCTCGACAGGGGGCGGTGGCTACACCTTC.

The chain couples TRBV7-9 to TRBJ2-5; tentative D call: TRBD1 (5 bases). The germline V gene has CDR1 SEHNR and CDR2 FQNEAQ (reference sequence). The CDR3 is 16 residues long. The ends were cut back, 5 bases at V and 2 bases at J, with 18 bases in the middle. The CDR3 region has the DNA TGTGCCAGCAGCCGCTGGCCCGGACACACACAAGAGACCCAGTACTTC. Its translation is CASSRWPGHTQETQYF. Looking up the rest from reference TRBV7-9 and TRBJ2-5 gives the full variable domain: DTGVSQNPRHKITKRGQNVTFRCDPISEHNRLYWYRQTLGQGPEFLTYFQNEAQLEKSRLLSDRFSAERPKGSFSTLEIQRTEQGDSAMYLCASSRWPGHTQETQYFGPGTRLLVL.

Concerning this clone itself: A much larger clone is a single base away; this may be a read error. The sample carries other DNA sequences with the same CDR3. CDR3 amino acids: CASSQRAGPDSNQPQHF. In nucleotides, the CDR3 is TGTGCCAGCAGCCAACGAGCGGGACCGGATAGCAATCAGCCCCAGCATTTT. The chain carries TRBV5-4 and TRBJ1-5; D perhaps matches TRBD1 (5 bases). Trimming pared 4 bases from V and 0 bases from J, leaving 17 bases between. Germline V gives CDR1 SGHNT, CDR2 YYREEE (reference sequence). The CDR3 length is 17 residues. Full variable domain (rest looked up from reference TRBV5-4 and TRBJ1-5): ETGVTQSPTHLIKTRGQQVTLRCSSQSGHNTVSWYQQALGQGPQFIFQYYREEENGRGNFPPRFSGLQFPNYSSELNVNALELDDSALYLCASSQRAGPDSNQPQHFGDGTRLSIL.